The 18 T cell receptor beta chains below come from one sample, sequenced in a study of blood T cells in healthy people across ages (dated by TCRdb to about 2015). Library construction relied on 5' RACE. The reads were generated on an Illumina HiSeq 2500. A second PCR of roughly 7 to 11 cycles was run with a J-beta primer mix and a sample-barcoded 5' primer. TCRdb handled the public reads itself, with Q25 trimming in fastp and clone calling in MiXCR, and kept productive beta chains. Each CDR3 protein gets just one entry, which takes the most common genes and DNA from the rows behind it. The sample table shows about a million distinct CDR3 sequences, and about 48% are seen once. The ten biggest clones cover around an eighth of the sample. The sample consisted of blood. These receptors were obtained from a man aged 25 to 40 in good health.

This chain joins TRBV20-1 and TRBJ1-2; D unresolved. CDR3 length equals 14 residues. Trimming removed 5 bases at V and 7 bases at J, with 20 bases between. Germline V gives CDR1 DFQATT, CDR2 SNEGSKA (reference sequence). The CDR3 DNA is TGCAGTGCTGCACGCGGGGATGGAGGTGGTGGCTACACCTTC. It is translated as CSAARGDGGGGYTF.

This rearrangement joins TRBV5-1 to TRBJ2-1; TRBD2 agrees at 8 bases. Trimming removed 4 bases from V and 8 bases from J; junction bases left unmatched: 14. In germline, CDR1 is SGHRS, CDR2 YFSETQ. The CDR3 consists of 16 residues. This CDR3 reads CASSQGLTGGRDEQFF. In nucleotides, the CDR3 is TGCGCCAGCAGCCAGGGACTAACGGGGGGGCGCGATGAGCAGTTCTTC.

Written as DNA, the CDR3 is TGTGCCAGCAGTCGAATGGGTAATGAGCAGTTCTTC. This sequence encodes CASSRMGNEQFF. This sequence joins TRBV28 and TRBJ2-1, with D uncertain. V gave up 5 bases and J gave up 7 bases, with 9 bases separating them. The germline CDR1 and CDR2 sequences are MDHEN and SYDVKM. This CDR3 has 12 amino acids. The full variable domain, in which reference TRBV28 and TRBJ2-1 provide the parts outside the CDR3, is DVKVTQSSRYLVKRTGEKVFLECVQDMDHENMFWYRQDPGLGLRLIYFSYDVKMKEKGDIPEGYSVSREKKERFSLILESASTNQTSMYLCASSRMGNEQFFGPGTRLTVL.

This clonotype turned up a few times. The V call is TRBV30, the J call TRBJ1-2; D is possibly TRBD1 (6 bases). Trimming removed 0 bases from V and 4 bases from J, with 9 bases in between. The germline V gene has CDR1 GTSNPN and CDR2 SVGIG (reference sequence). The CDR3 is 13 amino acids. CDR3 in amino acids: CAWSVGGFYGYTF. The CDR3 nucleotides read TGTGCCTGGAGTGTGGGGGGCTTCTATGGCTACACCTTC.

This rearrangement joins TRBV7-8 to TRBJ2-3; maybe TRBD1 (5 bases). CDR1 and CDR2 from the germline V gene are SGHVS and FQNEAQ. This CDR3 is built from 14 residues. The V and J ends lost 5 bases and 4 bases respectively, with 13 bases between them. The chain's CDR3 is CASSPDSFADTQYF. The CDR3 region has the DNA TGTGCCAGCAGCCCCGACAGTTTTGCAGATACGCAGTATTTT.

In this sample, this clonotype turned up a few times. The rearrangement links TRBV5-1 to TRBJ2-7; D unresolved. This CDR3 has 16 amino acids. V was pared by 4 bases and J by 0 bases, with 17 bases between. Germline V CDR1 and CDR2: SGHRS, YFSETQ. The CDR3 reads CASSVVGLPASYEQYF. CDR3 in DNA: TGCGCCAGCAGCGTTGTGGGTTTGCCAGCCTCCTACGAGCAGTACTTC.

About this clonotype: Relative to the germline gene, one junction end is altered; a read error may explain this. The rearrangement links TRBV6-4 to TRBJ1-6, with 10 bases identical to TRBD1. This CDR3 has 15 amino acids. Germline assignment: CDR1 MRHNA and CDR2 SNTAGT. In nucleotides, the CDR3 is TGTGCCAGCAGTGAAGGACAGGGGGATAATTCACCCCCCCACTTT. It specifies CASSEGQGDNSPPHF.

This clonotype was detected many times. The gene calls are TRBV7-2 and TRBJ1-6; D not certain. V lost 1 base and J 8 bases, leaving 15 bases between the germline ends. The CDR3 runs 16 residues. Germline V gives CDR1 SGHTA, CDR2 FQGNSA. CDR3 in DNA: TGTGCCAGCAGCTTAGAGGCGACCCTCGGGCATTCACCCCTCCACTTT. The encoded protein is CASSLEATLGHSPLHF.

V and J are TRBV7-9 and TRBJ2-7; D is perhaps TRBD1 (6 bases). The germline V and J ends were trimmed by 5 bases and 2 bases, with 16 bases remaining between them. The V gene's germline CDR1 is SEHNR and CDR2 FQNEAQ (reference sequence). The CDR3 length is 15 residues. This CDR3 is CASSLDRQITYEQYF. In DNA form, the CDR3 reads TGTGCCAGCAGCCTAGACAGGCAGATCACCTACGAGCAGTACTTC.

The chain is built from TRBV5-6 and TRBJ2-1, with D possibly being TRBD1 or TRBD2 (6 bases each). Trimming cost V 4 bases and J 0 bases, with 17 bases left between them. Germline CDR1 and CDR2: SGHDT and YYEEEE. The CDR3 is 17 residues long. The CDR3: CASSPPRGRRSYNEQFF. The CDR3 region has the DNA TGTGCCAGCAGCCCCCCCCGGGGGCGCCGCTCCTACAATGAGCAGTTCTTC.

In the case of this clonotype: A read error may explain this, as a much larger clone is one base away. As DNA, the CDR3 is TGTGCCATCGGTGAGAGCGGGACAGGGTGGCCCCAGCATTTT. This translates into CAIGESGTGWPQHF. This chain connects TRBV10-3 to TRBJ1-5; 9 bases line up with TRBD1. This CDR3 has 14 residues. CDR1 ENHRY and CDR2 SYGVKD come from the germline V gene.

The table lists this clonotype with many counts. This chain uses TRBV11-1 with TRBJ2-1, with D unclear. The V and J ends lost 6 bases and 5 bases respectively, with 11 bases between them. Germline CDR1 reads SGHAT; CDR2 reads FQDESV (reference sequence). CDR3 size: 13 residues. CDR3 bases: TGTGCCAGCAGTTCAGGCAGGAACAATGAGCAGTTCTTC. Translating gives CASSSGRNNEQFF.

V and J are TRBV24-1 and TRBJ2-3; D not certain. The CDR3 loop spans 15 amino acids. CDR1 and CDR2 (germline): KGHDR, SFDVKD. V lost 4 bases to trimming and J lost 3 bases, with 13 bases between them. The CDR3 protein is CATSDPGSATDTQYF. The CDR3 nucleotides are TGTGCCACCAGTGACCCCGGGTCCGCGACAGATACGCAGTATTTT.

This clonotype appeared a few times. V gene TRBV29-1 combines with J gene TRBJ1-1; D is uncertain. Per the germline V gene, CDR1 is SQVTM and CDR2 is ANQGSEA. The length of the CDR3 is 13 residues. V lost 0 bases, J lost 10 bases, and 15 bases lay in between. CDR3 bases: TGCAGCGTTGAAGAAGCCCCCCTGGCTGGAGCTTTCTTT. This translates into CSVEEAPLAGAFF.

This clonotype turned up a few times. This chain's CDR3 is CASSFGPPQFF. CDR3 bases: TGTGCCAGCAGTTTTGGGCCGCCACAGTTCTTC. The gene calls are TRBV12-3 or TRBV12-4 and TRBJ2-1; unclear D gene. This CDR3 has 11 amino acids. The germline V and J ends were trimmed by 3 bases and 13 bases, with 10 bases remaining between them.

This clonotype occurred once. V gene TRBV6-2 or TRBV6-3 combines with J gene TRBJ2-2, with TRBD2 matching over 10 bases. Germline CDR1 is MNHEY and CDR2 is SVGEGT. This CDR3 is 18 amino acids long. The V gene end was trimmed by 8 bases and the J gene end by 3 bases; junction bases not matched to a gene: 15. The DNA for the CDR3 is TGTGCCAGCGAAAAGGTCGGGCTAGCGGGGGACCACACCGGGGAGCTGTTTTTT. Translated: CASEKVGLAGDHTGELFF.

The sample holds a few counts of this clonotype. The chain combines TRBV10-3 with TRBJ2-7; D call uncertain. This CDR3 has 12 residues. Deletions cut 4 bases from V and 2 bases from J, with 6 bases between. Germline assignment: CDR1 ENHRY and CDR2 SYGVKD. CDR3 nucleotides: TGTGCCATCAGTGGGCCTACCTACGAGCAGTACTTC. It codes for CAISGPTYEQYF.

The chain combines TRBV3-1 with TRBJ2-3, with 8 nucleotides matching TRBD2. V lost 4 bases, J lost 0 bases, and 12 bases stayed unmatched. This CDR3 has 18 residues. In germline, CDR1 is LGHDT, CDR2 YNNKEL (reference sequence). CDR3 sequence: CASSPRGGAIFSTDTQYF. In DNA form, the CDR3 reads TGTGCCAGCAGCCCCCGGGGGGGAGCGATCTTTAGCACAGATACGCAGTATTTT.